This TCR beta chain is drawn from a study of T cells in Graves' hyperthyroidism and ophthalmopathy. Germline-derived CDR1 and CDR2 are DFQATT and SNEGSKA (reference sequence). CDR3 length equals 15 residues. V dropped 6 bases and J dropped 1; count of bases not matched to a gene: 10. Amplification of TCR beta CDR3 regions used RNA as the template. TCR CDR3 regions were first amplified by RT-PCR with HTBI primers. Each CDR3 protein is one row after TCRdb ran MiXCR on the multiplex PCR reads. The top ten hold roughly a sixth of the sample, which has over 500,000 distinct CDR3 sequences, 17% seen once. This clonotype was found a few times. Its matching antigen is unknown. Study outcomes and limitations: Ophthalmopathy cases were set apart from stable hyperthyroidism by a 13 V-J model.

The cohort's ophthalmopathy patients, a group with duration under 3 months, had a Clinical Activity Score of at least 3 and a NOSPECS grade of at least 4. Diagnoses were made from clinical symptoms, serum measures (thyroxine and TRAb), thyroid ultrasound and orbital computed tomography. V is TRBV20-1 and J is TRBJ2-5; 8 bases align to TRBD2. Specimen: blood. The clonotype was recovered from a woman between 18 and 29 years old with Graves' ophthalmopathy. The DNA for the CDR3 is TGCAGTGCCTGGGCGCCTAGCGGGTCCCAAGAGACCCAGTACTTC. Translated: CSAWAPSGSQETQYF.